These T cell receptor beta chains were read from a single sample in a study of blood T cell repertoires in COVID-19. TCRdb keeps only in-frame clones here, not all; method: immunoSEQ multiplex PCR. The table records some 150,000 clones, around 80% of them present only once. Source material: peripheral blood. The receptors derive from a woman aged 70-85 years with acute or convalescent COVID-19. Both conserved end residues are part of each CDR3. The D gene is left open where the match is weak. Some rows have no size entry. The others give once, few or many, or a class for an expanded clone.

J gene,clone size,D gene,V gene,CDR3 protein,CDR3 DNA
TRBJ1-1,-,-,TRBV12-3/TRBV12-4,CASTKLQGAEAFF,TGTGCCAGCACCAAACTACAGGGCGCTGAAGCTTTCTTT
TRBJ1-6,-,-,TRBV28,CASSLSRSQSYNSPLHF,TGTGCCAGCAGTTTATCTCGCAGTCAGTCCTATAATTCACCCCTCCACTTT
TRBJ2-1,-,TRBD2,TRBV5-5,CASSAGTSGRASYNEQFF,TGTGCCAGCAGCGCCGGGACTAGCGGGAGGGCGTCCTACAATGAGCAGTTCTTC
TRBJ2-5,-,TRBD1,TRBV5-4,CASSQDRGGETQYF,TGTGCCAGCAGCCAGGACAGGGGGGGAGAGACCCAGTACTTC
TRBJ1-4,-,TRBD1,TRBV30,CAWSVLPMGQGEKLFF,TGTGCCTGGAGTGTACTTCCTATGGGACAGGGGGAAAAACTGTTTTTT
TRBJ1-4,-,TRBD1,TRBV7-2,CASSSIQGEKLFF,TGTGCCAGCAGCTCGATACAGGGGGAAAAACTGTTTTTT
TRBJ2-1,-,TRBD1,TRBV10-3,CAISESDRTGSSNEQFF,TGTGCCATCAGTGAGTCCGATAGGACAGGGAGTAGTAATGAGCAGTTCTTC
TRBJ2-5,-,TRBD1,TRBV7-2,CASSTDRGPQETQYF,TGTGCCAGCAGTACGGACAGGGGGCCCCAAGAGACCCAGTACTTC
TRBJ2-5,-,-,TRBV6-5,CASREGGWETQYF,TGTGCCAGCCGCGAGGGGGGGTGGGAGACCCAGTACTTC
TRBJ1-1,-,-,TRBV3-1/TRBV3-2,CAPALEMMNTEAFF,TGTGCCCCTGCCCTGGAGATGATGAACACTGAAGCTTTCTTT
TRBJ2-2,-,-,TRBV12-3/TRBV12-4,CASRQVNTGELFF,TGTGCCAGCAGACAGGTGAACACCGGGGAGCTGTTTTTT
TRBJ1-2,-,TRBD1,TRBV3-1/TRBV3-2,CASSQNSGTAYGYTF,TGTGCCAGCAGCCAAAATTCCGGGACAGCCTATGGCTACACCTTC
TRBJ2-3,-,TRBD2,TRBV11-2,CASSLGRGGTDTQYF,TGTGCCAGCAGCTTGGGGCGGGGGGGCACAGATACGCAGTATTTT
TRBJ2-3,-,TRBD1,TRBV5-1,CASSLADRVGTDTQYF,TGCGCCAGCAGCTTGGCGGACAGGGTGGGCACAGATACGCAGTATTTT
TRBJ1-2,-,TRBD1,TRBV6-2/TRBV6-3,CASSDTTGQGVDGYTF,TGTGCCAGCAGTGACACAACGGGACAGGGAGTGGATGGCTACACCTTC
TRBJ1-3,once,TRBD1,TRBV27,CASSPSGQPGNTIYF,TGTGCCAGCAGTCCATCGGGACAGCCTGGAAACACCATATATTTT